This T cell receptor (beta chain) emerged from a study of cytomegalovirus exposure and HLA in healthy donors. Study outcomes and limitations: In vitro checks showed that a few CMV-associated chains really do target CMV antigens.

This clone was counted between two and nine times. The antigen is not known. The CDR3 covers 15 residues. Germline V CDR1 and CDR2: SNHLY, FYNNEI. After removal of 3 bases from V and 5 bases from J, the junction contained 6 bases not matched to a gene. Use of 60 Vbeta and 13 Jbeta primers characterized the PCR. The table came from immunoSEQ multiplex PCR; TCRdb's copy has only in-frame clones and leaves some out. The sample records 200,000 to 250,000 clones, around 80% being singletons. The chain employs TRBV2 and TRBJ2-5, with TRBD1 matching over 10 bases. The receptor's source is a man between 18 and 35 years old in good health and CMV-seronegative. The sequencing input was PBMCs. The chain's CDR3 is CASSEGQGLWETQYF. The CDR3 region has the DNA TGTGCCAGCAGTGAGGGACAGGGGTTGTGGGAGACCCAGTACTTC.